The subject of this entry is one TCR beta chain. This sample was included in a study of blood T cell repertoires in COVID-19. About the study: Researchers got acute and convalescent COVID-19 samples from the United States, Italy and Spain. Sources were T cells, B-cell-depleted T cells, or PBMCs; the material itself was cDNA or gDNA.

During the 2 weeks before they entered the study, exposed participants had met someone with a PCR-confirmed or clinician-diagnosed COVID-19 case. In the original workflow: Cell counts per sample came from amplifying reference gene primers. Produced via immunoSEQ multiplex PCR; TCRdb's table is partial and in-frame only. V, J and clone size were drawn from that table, and D and trimming were deduced from the DNA. This sample has about 200,000 clones; 83% occur once, and the top ten carry around 4.6%. The length of the CDR3 is 14 residues. V lost 8 bases to trimming and J lost 4 bases, with 14 bases between them. The germline CDR1 and CDR2 sequences are SNHLY and FYNNEI.

This clonotype originated in a woman between 45 and 60 years old who had been exposed to COVID-19. Specimen: PBMCs or T cells enriched from blood (not recorded which). This chain joins TRBV2 and TRBJ1-4, with D possibly TRBD1 on 5 matching bases. The CDR3 DNA reads as TGTGCCAGCGGAAAAGGGGTGGGTAATGAAAAACTGTTTTTT. This translates into CASGKGVGNEKLFF.